This TCR beta chain stems from a study of blood T cell repertoires in COVID-19. Using immunoSEQ multiplex PCR, the repertoire was profiled, and TCRdb retains in-frame clones only, with some absent. The sample lists around 220,000 clones, 90% seen once, with approximately 15% in the top ten. Contact with a PCR-confirmed or clinician-diagnosed COVID-19 case occurred within 2 weeks of entry. The sample consisted of PBMCs or T cells enriched from blood (not recorded which). This clonotype was obtained from a man aged 30 to 39 who had been exposed to COVID-19.

CDR3 in amino acids: CASSLQGSGAGNTIYF. As DNA, the CDR3 is TGCGCCAGCAGCTTGCAGGGATCTGGCGCTGGAAACACCATATATTTT. The V call is TRBV5-1, the J call TRBJ1-3, with D possibly TRBD1 on 5 matching bases. The V and J ends lost 1 base and 2 bases respectively, with 13 bases between them. In germline, CDR1 is SGHRS, CDR2 YFSETQ. The CDR3 loop spans 16 amino acids.